Shown below are 16 T cell receptor beta chains from a single sample sequenced in a study of T cell responses to AZD1222 COVID-19 vaccine. Measured with immunoSEQ multiplex PCR; TCRdb has only the in-frame clones, and not every one. The sample lists about 86,000 clones, 70% to 80% occurring once. The material sequenced was peripheral blood, taken on day 0 of AZD1222 vaccination. These receptors originate from an adult in good health.

The rearrangement joins TRBV7-2 to TRBJ2-1; D gene unclear. The germline V gene has CDR1 SGHTA and CDR2 FQGNSA. Trimming cost V 2 bases and J 7 bases, with 12 bases left between them. CDR3 length: 14 amino acids. The CDR3 coding sequence is TGTGCCAGCAGCTTAACCAAGGATGGGAATGAGCAGTTCTTC. Translation: CASSLTKDGNEQFF.

The sample holds one count of this clone. Other DNA variants within this sample encode the same CDR3. The J gene is TRBJ1-1, the V gene TRBV11-2; a possible D gene is TRBD1 (5 bases). CDR1 SGHAT and CDR2 FQNNGV come from the germline V gene. The CDR3 extends over 13 amino acids. Trimming cost V 5 bases and J 2 bases, with 9 bases left between them. CDR3: CASSPGQNTEAFF. CDR3 nucleotide sequence: TGTGCCAGCAGCCCAGGACAAAACACTGAAGCTTTCTTT.

The chain employs TRBV6-6 and TRBJ2-6; weak D call: TRBD2 (5 bases). V dropped 6 bases and J dropped 0 bases, with 24 bases sitting between them. The CDR3 is made up of 20 amino acids. CDR1 MNHNY and CDR2 SVGAGI come from the germline V gene (reference sequence). The CDR3 DNA follows: TGTGCCAGCAGCCGACCCACCAGCGGCCCTGACCACTCTGGGGCCAACGTCCTGACTTTC. Protein: CASSRPTSGPDHSGANVLTF.

The CDR3 DNA reads TGCGCCAGCAGCTCCGGCTTCAATCAGCCCCAGCATTTT. It codes for CASSSGFNQPQHF. V is TRBV5-1 and J is TRBJ1-5; no clear D gene. Germline CDR1 and CDR2: SGHRS and YFSETQ. Trimming removed 3 bases at V and 3 bases at J, with 7 bases between. This CDR3 is 13 amino acids long. The complete variable domain, with remaining parts taken from reference TRBV5-1 and TRBJ1-5, reads KAGVTQTPRYLIKTRGQQVTLSCSPISGHRSVSWYQQTPGQGLQFLFEYFSETQRNKGNFPGRFSGRQFSNSRSEMNVSTLELGDSALYLCASSSGFNQPQHFGDGTRLSIL.

The chain links TRBV30 to TRBJ2-2; D gene uncertain. V was shortened by 0 bases and J by 6 bases, with 5 bases between the two germline ends. The length of the CDR3 is 12 residues. Germline V lookup: CDR1 GTSNPN, CDR2 SVGIG (reference sequence). For the CDR3, the DNA is TGTGCCTGGAGTGTATCCGCCGGGGAGCTGTTTTTT. Translating it yields CAWSVSAGELFF.

The chain links TRBV10-3 to TRBJ2-5; TRBD1 matches 7 bases. The CDR3 totals 17 residues. The trim removed 2 bases at V and 4 bases at J, leaving 13 bases unmatched. Per the germline V gene, CDR1 is ENHRY and CDR2 is SYGVKD. CDR3 DNA: TGTGCCATCAGTGAGGGGGAACAGGGGACCGACCTAGAGACCCAGTACTTC. Its translation is CAISEGEQGTDLETQYF.

The CDR3 DNA is TGCAGCGTTGCACAGGGTTTTGAGGGCTCCTACGAGCAGTACTTC. Protein: CSVAQGFEGSYEQYF. This chain links TRBV29-1 with TRBJ2-7, with D tentatively TRBD1 (6 bases). CDR3 length: 15 residues. The V end lost 4 bases, the J end lost 0 bases, and 16 bases lay between the germline ends. CDR1 and CDR2 from the germline V gene are SQVTM and ANQGSEA.

The chain couples TRBV3-1 (or the pseudogene TRBV3-2) to TRBJ2-7; 10 bases are shared with TRBD2. CDR1 LGHDT and CDR2 YNNKEL come from the germline V gene (reference sequence). With 8 bases clipped from V and 4 bases from J, the junction kept 5 bases outside the gene matches. This CDR3 region has 13 residues. CDR3 in DNA: TGTGCCAGCGCCGGGACTAGCGTGTACGAGCAGTACTTC. Amino acid sequence: CASAGTSVYEQYF.

The rearrangement joins TRBV2 to TRBJ2-7, with D uncertain. CDR3 length: 11 amino acids. Germline loops: CDR1 SNHLY, CDR2 FYNNEI. The V end lost 8 bases, the J end lost 4 bases, and 9 bases lay between the germline ends. The CDR3 sequence: CASFETYEQYF. The CDR3 DNA reads as TGTGCCAGCTTTGAGACGTACGAGCAGTACTTC.

The rearrangement joins TRBV28 to TRBJ1-1; possibly TRBD1 for D (6 bases). Germline CDR1 and CDR2: MDHEN and SYDVKM. CDR3 size: 12 residues. The ends were cut back, 5 bases at V and 11 bases at J, with 15 bases in the middle. As DNA, the CDR3 is TGTGCCAGCAGTCCTCTGGACAGCGGGGCTTTCTTT. This translates into CASSPLDSGAFF.

J is TRBJ2-3 and V is TRBV10-1; D uncertain. V was trimmed by 6 bases and J by 0 bases, leaving 13 bases between them. CDR1 and CDR2 (germline): WNHNN, SYGVQD (reference sequence). The CDR3 consists of 15 residues. As DNA, the CDR3 is TGCGCCAGCAGCTCCTCCGGCGGTAGCACAGATACGCAGTATTTT. Its translation is CASSSSGGSTDTQYF.

In its sample, this clone was seen a few times. The chain has TRBV9 and TRBJ2-3; no clear D gene. This CDR3 is 15 amino acids long. Germline V gives CDR1 SGDLS, CDR2 YYNGEE. The V end lost 0 bases, the J end lost 1 base, and 9 bases lay between the germline ends. The CDR3 bases are TGTGCCAGCAGCGTAGACGGAGCCGGCACAGATACGCAGTATTTT. Translated, it gives CASSVDGAGTDTQYF.

The genes are TRBV19 and TRBJ1-1; 7 bases match TRBD1. CDR1 is LNHDA, CDR2 SQIVND, per germline (reference sequence). The length of the CDR3 is 18 residues. The V gene end was trimmed by 5 bases and the J gene end by 1 base; junction bases not matched to a gene: 16. CDR3 in amino acids: CASSSSQGMSGRNTEAFF. Here the CDR3 DNA reads TGTGCCAGTAGTTCCTCACAGGGGATGAGCGGGAGGAACACTGAAGCTTTCTTT.

In its sample, this clone was seen once. Additional DNA sequences in this sample encode the identical CDR3. The CDR3 sequence: CASSILAGEGEQYF. The DNA of the CDR3 is TGTGCCAGTAGTATACTAGCGGGGGAGGGCGAGCAGTACTTC. V usage is TRBV19 and J usage is TRBJ2-7; TRBD2 agrees at 10 bases. Unmatched junction bases numbered 4, after V lost 2 bases and J lost 6 bases. The CDR3 loop spans 14 amino acids. Germline V gives CDR1 LNHDA, CDR2 SQIVND (reference sequence).

This clone occurred a few times. The rearrangement uses TRBV5-1 and TRBJ2-5; TRBD1 agrees at 8 bases. This CDR3 is built from 15 residues. Germline V lookup: CDR1 SGHRS, CDR2 YFSETQ. The trim removed 5 bases at V and 1 base at J, leaving 7 bases unmatched. The CDR3 nucleotides read TGCGCCAGCAGACAAGCCGGGACAGGCCAAGAGACCCAGTACTTC. This translates into CASRQAGTGQETQYF.

V is TRBV5-8 and J is TRBJ2-1; D remains unclear. The CDR3 is made up of 15 amino acids. Trimming took 1 base from V and 8 from J, leaving 16 bases between them. Germline V lookup: CDR1 SGHTS, CDR2 YDEGEE. CDR3 amino acids: CASSLILASVDEQFF. CDR3 bases: TGTGCCAGCAGCTTGATCTTAGCATCTGTGGATGAGCAGTTCTTC.